The clone carrying this T cell receptor beta chain came up a few times. The entry originates in a study of cytomegalovirus exposure and HLA in healthy donors. Primers: 60 Vbeta forward and 13 Jbeta reverse. TCRdb's copy holds only in-frame clones and misses some; the assay was immunoSEQ multiplex PCR. This table has 220,000 or so clones, 70% to 80% appearing once. J gave up 3 bases and V 7 bases, and 9 bases lay outside the gene matches. Germline-derived CDR1 and CDR2 are MNHNY and SVGAGI (reference sequence). The CDR3 length is 14 residues. The chain carries TRBV6-6 and TRBJ2-7, with 7 bases identical to TRBD1. The sequenced material came from PBMCs. The TCR was taken from a woman in her 30s in good health and CMV-seronegative. The CDR3 DNA follows: TGTGCCAGCAAACGAACAGGGGACAGCTACGAGCAGTACTTC. Translating it yields CASKRTGDSYEQYF.